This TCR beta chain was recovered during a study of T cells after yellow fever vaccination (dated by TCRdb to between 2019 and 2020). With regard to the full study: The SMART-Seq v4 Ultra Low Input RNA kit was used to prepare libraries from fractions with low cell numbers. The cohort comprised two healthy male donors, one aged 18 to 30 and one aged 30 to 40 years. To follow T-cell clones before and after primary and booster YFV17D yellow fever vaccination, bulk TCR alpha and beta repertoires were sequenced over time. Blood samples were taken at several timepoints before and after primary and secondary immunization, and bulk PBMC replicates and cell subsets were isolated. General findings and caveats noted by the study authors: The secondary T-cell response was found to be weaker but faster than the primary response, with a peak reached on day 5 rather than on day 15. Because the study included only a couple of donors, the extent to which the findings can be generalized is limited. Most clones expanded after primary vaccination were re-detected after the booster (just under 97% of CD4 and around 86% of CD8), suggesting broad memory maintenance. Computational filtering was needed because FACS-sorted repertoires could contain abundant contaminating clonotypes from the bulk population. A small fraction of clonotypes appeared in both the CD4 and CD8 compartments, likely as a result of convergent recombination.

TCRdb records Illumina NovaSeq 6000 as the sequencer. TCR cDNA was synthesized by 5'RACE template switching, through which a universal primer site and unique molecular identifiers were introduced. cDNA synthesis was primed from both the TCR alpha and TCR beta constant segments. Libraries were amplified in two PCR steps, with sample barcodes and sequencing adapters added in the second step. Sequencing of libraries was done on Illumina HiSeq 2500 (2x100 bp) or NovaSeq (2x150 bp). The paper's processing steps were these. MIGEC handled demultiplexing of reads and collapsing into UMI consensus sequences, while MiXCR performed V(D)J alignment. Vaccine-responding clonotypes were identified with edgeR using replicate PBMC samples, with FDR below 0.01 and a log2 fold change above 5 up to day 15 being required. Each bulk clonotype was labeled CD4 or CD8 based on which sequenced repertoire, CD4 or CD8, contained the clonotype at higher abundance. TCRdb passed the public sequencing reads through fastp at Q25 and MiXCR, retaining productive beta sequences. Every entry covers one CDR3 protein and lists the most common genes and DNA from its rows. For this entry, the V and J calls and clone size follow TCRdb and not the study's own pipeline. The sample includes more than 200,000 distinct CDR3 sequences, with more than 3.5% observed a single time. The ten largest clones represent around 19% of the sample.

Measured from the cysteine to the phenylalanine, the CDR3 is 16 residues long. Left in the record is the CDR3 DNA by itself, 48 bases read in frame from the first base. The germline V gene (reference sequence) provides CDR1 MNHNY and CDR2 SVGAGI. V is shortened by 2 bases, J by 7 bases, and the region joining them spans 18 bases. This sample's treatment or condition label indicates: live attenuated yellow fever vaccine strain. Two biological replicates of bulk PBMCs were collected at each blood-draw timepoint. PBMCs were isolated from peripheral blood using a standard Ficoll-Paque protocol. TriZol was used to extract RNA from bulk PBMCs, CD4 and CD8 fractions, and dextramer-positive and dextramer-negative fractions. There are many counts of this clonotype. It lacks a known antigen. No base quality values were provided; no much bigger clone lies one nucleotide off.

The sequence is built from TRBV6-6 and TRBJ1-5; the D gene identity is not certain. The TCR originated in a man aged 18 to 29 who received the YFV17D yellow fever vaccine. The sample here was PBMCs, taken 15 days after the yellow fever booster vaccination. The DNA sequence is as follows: TGTGCCAGCAGTTACGTGGAGCTCGCCCAAAGACAGCCCCAGCATTTT. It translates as CASSYVELAQRQPQHF.